The entry that follows covers one TCR beta chain sequence. The antigen is unknown. This sample is part of a study of cytomegalovirus exposure and HLA in healthy donors. On the study more broadly: An analysis done earlier identified 95 million to 140 million unique TCR beta sequences from 150 million to 200 million T cells. Study-wide points: Several top significant clusters appeared, in a later analysis, to be linked to common viral pathogens.

Primers for the PCR totalled 60 Vbeta and 13 Jbeta. Generated by immunoSEQ multiplex PCR, the TCRdb table keeps only in-frame clones and is missing some. Of around 150,000 clones in the sample, more than 60% are singletons; the top ten hold roughly 2.8%. This TCR was sampled from a male donor in good health and CMV-seronegative. Material: PBMCs.

CDR3 nucleotides: TGTGCCAGCAGCTTAGATGCCAGGGTAGGTCAGCCCCAGCATTTT. This sequence encodes CASSLDARVGQPQHF. The V call is TRBV7-2, the J call TRBJ1-5; possibly TRBD1 for D (5 bases). The V and J ends lost 1 base and 6 bases respectively, with 13 bases between them. This CDR3 comprises 15 residues. From germline, CDR1 is SGHTA and CDR2 FQGNSA.